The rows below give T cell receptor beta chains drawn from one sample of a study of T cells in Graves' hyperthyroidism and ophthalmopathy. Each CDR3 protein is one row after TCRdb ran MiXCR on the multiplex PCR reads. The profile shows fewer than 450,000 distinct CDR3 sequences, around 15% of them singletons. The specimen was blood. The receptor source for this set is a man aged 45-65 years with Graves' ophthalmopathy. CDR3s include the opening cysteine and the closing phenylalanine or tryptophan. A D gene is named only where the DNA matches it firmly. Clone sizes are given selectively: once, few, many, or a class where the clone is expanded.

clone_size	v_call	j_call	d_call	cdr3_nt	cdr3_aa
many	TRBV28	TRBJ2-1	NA	TGTGCCAGCAGTCTCTTAGGGCGCTCCTACAATGAGCAGTTCTTC	CASSLLGRSYNEQFF
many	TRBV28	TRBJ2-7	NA	TGTGCCAGCAGTTTAAGGGCCGCCTCGGAGCAGTACTTC	CASSLRAASEQYF
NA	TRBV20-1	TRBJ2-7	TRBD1	TGCAGTGCTAGAGATACCGGGACAGGGGGGAACGAGCAGTGCTTC	CSARDTGTGGNEQCF
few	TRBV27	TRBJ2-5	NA	TGTGCCAGCAGTTCCGCATGGGGTCCGGTTGCCCAAGAGACCCAGTACTTC	CASSSAWGPVAQETQYF
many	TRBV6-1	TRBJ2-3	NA	TGTGCCAGCAGCGAACTCCGGGACACTTACACAGATACGCAGTATTTT	CASSELRDTYTDTQYF
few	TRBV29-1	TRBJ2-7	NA	TGCAGCGTGAGTCTAGCGCACTACGAGCAGTACTTC	CSVSLAHYEQYF
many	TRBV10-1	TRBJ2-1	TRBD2	TGCGCCAGCAGTGAGTTAGCGGGAGGGCCCCACAATGAGCAGTTCTTC	CASSELAGGPHNEQFF
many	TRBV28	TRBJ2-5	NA	TGTGCCAGCATGCCCGTACGGGCAGCACGGGAGACCCAGTACTTC	CASMPVRAARETQYF
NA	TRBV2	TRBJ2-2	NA	TGTGCCAGCGGAGGGGGTTTACCCGGGGAGCTGTTTTTT	CASGGGLPGELFF
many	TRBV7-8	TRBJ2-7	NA	TGTGCCAGCAGGACACGGCAGGGATCCTACGAGCAGTACTTC	CASRTRQGSYEQYF
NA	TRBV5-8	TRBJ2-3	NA	TGTGCCAGCAGCTTCCCAGACACAGATACGCAGTATTTT	CASSFPDTDTQYF
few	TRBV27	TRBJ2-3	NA	TGTGCCAGGGGACGACACGGAGATACGCAGTATTTT	CARGRHGDTQYF
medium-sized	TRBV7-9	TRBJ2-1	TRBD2	TGTGCCAGCAGCTCCGCGGCGGGGGGCAATGAGCAGTTCTTC	CASSSAAGGNEQFF
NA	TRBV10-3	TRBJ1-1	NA	TGTGCCATCAGGGATAGGGCAAAAAACACTGAAGCTTTCTTT	CAIRDRAKNTEAFF
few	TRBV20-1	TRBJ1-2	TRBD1	TGCAGTGCTAGTGCGACAGGGGGGGAGGGCTACACCTTC	CSASATGGEGYTF
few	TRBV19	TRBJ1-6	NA	TGTGCCAGTAGAGCACGAGGGGATTCACCCCTCCACTTT	CASRARGDSPLHF
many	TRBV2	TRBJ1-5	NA	TGTGCCAGCAGGGAGATCGGACAGTTATATAGCAATCAGCCCCAGCATTTT	CASREIGQLYSNQPQHF
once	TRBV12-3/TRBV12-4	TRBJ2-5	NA	TGTGCCAGCAGCCATAAGACCTACAAAGAGACCCAGTACTTC	CASSHKTYKETQYF
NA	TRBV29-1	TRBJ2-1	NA	TGCAGCGCTGCTCGCCAGGGGCTCAATGAGCAGTTCTTC	CSAARQGLNEQFF
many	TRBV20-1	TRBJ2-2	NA	TGCAGTGCTAGAGGGGATCCCTTAGCCTTCGGGGAGCTGTTTTTT	CSARGDPLAFGELFF
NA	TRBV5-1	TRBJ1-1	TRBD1	TGCGCCAGCAGCTTGGGGACAGGGAGGTCTTTCTTT	CASSLGTGRSFF
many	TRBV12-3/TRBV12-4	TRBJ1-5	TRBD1	TGTGCCAGCAGACCCGACAGGGGAGGGGGAGGTCAGCCCCAGCATTTT	CASRPDRGGGGQPQHF
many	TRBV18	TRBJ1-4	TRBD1	TGTGCCAGCTCGTTCAACAGGGGCATGTCGAAGGAAAAACTGTTTTTT	CASSFNRGMSKEKLFF
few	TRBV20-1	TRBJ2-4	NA	TGCAGTGCTAGAGAGGGGGGCGGGGGACAAAACATTCAGTACTTC	CSAREGGGGQNIQYF
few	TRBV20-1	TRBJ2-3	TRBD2	TGCAGTGCTACCACCGGGGCGGGAGAGGGTGCAGATACGCAGTATTTT	CSATTGAGEGADTQYF
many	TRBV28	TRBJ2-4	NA	TGTGCCAGCAGTAGGGGGTTTGGCAAAAACATTCAGTACTTC	CASSRGFGKNIQYF
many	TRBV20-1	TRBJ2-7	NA	TGCAGTGCTAGAGATCCAGCGTACTCCTACGAGCAGTACTTC	CSARDPAYSYEQYF
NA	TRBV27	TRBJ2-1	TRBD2	TGTGCCAGCAGTACTCTAGCGGGAGGGGAGCAGTTCTTC	CASSTLAGGEQFF
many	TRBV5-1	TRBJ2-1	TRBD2	TGCGCCAGCAGCTACGGACTAGCGGGAGCCAATGAGCAGTTCTTC	CASSYGLAGANEQFF
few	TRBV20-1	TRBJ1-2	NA	TGCAGTGCGAGAGGACCGGCTGGCTACACCTTC	CSARGPAGYTF
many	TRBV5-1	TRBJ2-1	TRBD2	TGCGCCAGCAGCGCGGGACTAGCGGGATTTGGGGAGCAGTTCTTC	CASSAGLAGFGEQFF
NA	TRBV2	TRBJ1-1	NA	TGTGCCAGCAGGGGGGACATTGAAGCTTTCTTT	CASRGDIEAFF
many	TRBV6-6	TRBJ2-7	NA	TGTGCCAGCAGTTACTCTGAGCCGTATCAGGGACAAACCTACGAGCAGTACTTC	CASSYSEPYQGQTYEQYF
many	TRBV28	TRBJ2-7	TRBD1	TGTGCCAGCCGGGACAGGGGGCGGTACGAGCAGTACTTC	CASRDRGRYEQYF
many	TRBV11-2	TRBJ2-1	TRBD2	TGTGCCAGCAGCTTACGGCTAGCGGGAGTCGGCTCCTACAATGAGCAGTTCTTC	CASSLRLAGVGSYNEQFF
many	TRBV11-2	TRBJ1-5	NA	TGTGCCAGCAGTTCGAGAGGGGGTATCCCCCAGCATTTT	CASSSRGGIPQHF
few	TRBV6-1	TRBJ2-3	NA	TGTGCCAGCAGTGCCGGGGCCAGCACAGATACGCAGTATTTT	CASSAGASTDTQYF
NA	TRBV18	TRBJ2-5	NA	TGTGCCAGCTCACCGGGCAGGGGTTGGGAGACCCAGTACTTC	CASSPGRGWETQYF
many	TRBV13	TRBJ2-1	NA	TGTGCCAGCAGCCTTAACAATGAGCAGTTCTTC	CASSLNNEQFF
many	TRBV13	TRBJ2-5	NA	TGTGCCAGCAGCTCCAGACAGGGAGGGACCCAGTACTTC	CASSSRQGGTQYF
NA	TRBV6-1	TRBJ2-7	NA	TGTGCCAGCAGTGAACTTCACGAGCAGTACTTC	CASSELHEQYF
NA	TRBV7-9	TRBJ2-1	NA	TGTGCCAGCAGCCTGGTCGGAACTCATGAGCAGTTCTTC	CASSLVGTHEQFF
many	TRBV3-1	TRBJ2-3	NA	TGTGCCAGCAGCCAAGTCCGGGAGCTGGCAGATACGCAGTATTTT	CASSQVRELADTQYF
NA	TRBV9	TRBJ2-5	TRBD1	TGTGCCAGCAGCGTAGGTGGACAGGAAGAGACCCAGTACTTC	CASSVGGQEETQYF
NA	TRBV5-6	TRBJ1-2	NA	TGTGCCAGCAGCTTGAGGCGGCAGGGACCCTATGGCTACACCTTC	CASSLRRQGPYGYTF
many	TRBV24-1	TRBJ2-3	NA	TGTGCCACCAGTGGTAGCGCGACAGATACGCAGTATTTT	CATSGSATDTQYF
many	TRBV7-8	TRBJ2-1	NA	TGTGCCAGCAGCTTATCTCAGGGCTTGACTTCCTACAATGAGCAGTTCTTC	CASSLSQGLTSYNEQFF
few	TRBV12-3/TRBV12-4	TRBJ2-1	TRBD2	TGTGCCAGCAGTTTGGGGCGGGAGGGTATCAATGAGCAGTTCTTC	CASSLGREGINEQFF